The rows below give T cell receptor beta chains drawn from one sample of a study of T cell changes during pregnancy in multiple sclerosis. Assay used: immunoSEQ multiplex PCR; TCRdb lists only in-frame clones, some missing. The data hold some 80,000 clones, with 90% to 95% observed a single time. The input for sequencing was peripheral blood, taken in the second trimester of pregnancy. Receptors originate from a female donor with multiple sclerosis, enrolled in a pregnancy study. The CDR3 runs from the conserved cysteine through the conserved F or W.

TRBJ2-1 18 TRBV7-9 CASSDSLPLDRPYNEQFF
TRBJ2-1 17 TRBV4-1 CASSQEGLSAGGAEQFF
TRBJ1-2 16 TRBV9 CASSGRVGRGSYGYTF
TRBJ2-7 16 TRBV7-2 CASSSSLGRSLREQYF
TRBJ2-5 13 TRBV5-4 CASRTGTQETQYF
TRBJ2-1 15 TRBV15 CATSGGGDQLSEQFF
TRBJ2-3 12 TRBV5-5 CASSFPLDTQYF
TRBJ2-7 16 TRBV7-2 CASSLQSQGTSYEQYF
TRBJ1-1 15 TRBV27 CASSYYRTGSTEAFF
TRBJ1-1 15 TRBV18 CASSPAKGQNTEAFF
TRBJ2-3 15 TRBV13 CASSRGQGKGDTQYF
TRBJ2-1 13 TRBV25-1 CASSLPGLREQFF
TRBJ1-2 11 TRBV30 CACSRAYGYTF
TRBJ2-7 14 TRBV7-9 CASSLTLGQLEQYF
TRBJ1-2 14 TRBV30 CAWSGRRQNYGYTF
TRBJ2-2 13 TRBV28 CASSLLRGGELFF
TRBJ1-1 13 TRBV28 CATLTGGGTEAFF
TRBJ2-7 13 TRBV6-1 CASRRLADYEQYF
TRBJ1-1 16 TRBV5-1 CASSISLGQWNTEAFF
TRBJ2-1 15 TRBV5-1 CASSLELGLSDEQFF
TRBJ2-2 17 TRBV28 CASSLFVGTGIIGELFF
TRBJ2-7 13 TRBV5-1 CASADRMGKEQYF
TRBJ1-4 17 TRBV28 CASSSTFSGQINEKLFF
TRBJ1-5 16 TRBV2 CASSAQGESSNQPQHF